This T cell receptor (beta chain) comes out of a study of CD8 T cells in Susac syndrome. As to this clonotype: Compared with germline, one end of the junction differs, possibly owing to a read error.

Germline V gene lookup returns CDR1 MGHDK and CDR2 SYGVNS. The CDR3 consists of 16 residues. Reverse transcription of roughly 0.5 to 1 ug RNA was performed with random hexamers. TCRdb itself ran the immunoSEQ multiplex PCR reads through MiXCR, one entry per CDR3 protein. The sample shows about 130,000 distinct CDR3 sequences, 85% to 95% of them seen only once. The V and J genes are TRBV25-1 and TRBJ2-2; 7 positions agree with TRBD1. The sequenced material came from CD8+ T cells from PBMCs. The sequence was obtained from a human donor with Susac syndrome. The DNA of the CDR3 is TGCGCCAGCAGTGATACAGGGGCTCCAAACACCGGGGAGCTGTTTTTT. As protein: CASSDTGAPNTGELFF.